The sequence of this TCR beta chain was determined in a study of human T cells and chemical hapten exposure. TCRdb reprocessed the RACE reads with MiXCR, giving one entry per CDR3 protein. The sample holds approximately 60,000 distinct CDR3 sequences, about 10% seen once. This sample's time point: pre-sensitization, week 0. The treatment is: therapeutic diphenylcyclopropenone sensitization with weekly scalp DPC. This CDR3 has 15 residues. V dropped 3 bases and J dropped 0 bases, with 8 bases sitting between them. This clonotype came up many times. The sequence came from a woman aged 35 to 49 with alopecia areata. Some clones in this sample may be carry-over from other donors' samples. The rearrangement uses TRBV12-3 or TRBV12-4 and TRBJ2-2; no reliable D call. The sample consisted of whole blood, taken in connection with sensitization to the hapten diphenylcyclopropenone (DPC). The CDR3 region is CASSLVNPNTGELFF. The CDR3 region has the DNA TGTGCCAGCAGTTTGGTAAACCCGAACACCGGGGAGCTGTTTTTT.